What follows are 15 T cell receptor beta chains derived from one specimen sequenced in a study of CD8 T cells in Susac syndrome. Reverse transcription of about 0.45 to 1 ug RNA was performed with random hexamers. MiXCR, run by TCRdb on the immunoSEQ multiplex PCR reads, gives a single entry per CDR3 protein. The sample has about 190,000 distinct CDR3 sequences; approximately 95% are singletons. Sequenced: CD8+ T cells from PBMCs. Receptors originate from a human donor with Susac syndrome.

CDR3 amino acids: CASSQTSGTQYF. In DNA, the CDR3 is TGTGCCAGCAGCCAGACTAGCGGGACGCAGTATTTT. This rearrangement joins TRBV14 to TRBJ2-3; TRBD2 matches 10 bases. Germline V gives CDR1 SGHDN, CDR2 FVKESK. The CDR3 sequence is 12 residues long. Trimming took 3 bases from V and 9 from J; bases not matched to a gene: 0.

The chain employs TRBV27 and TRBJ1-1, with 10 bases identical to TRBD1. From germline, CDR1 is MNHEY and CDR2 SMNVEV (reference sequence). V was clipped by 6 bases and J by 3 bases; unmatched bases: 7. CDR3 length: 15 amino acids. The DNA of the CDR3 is TGTGCCAGCAGCTTACGGACAGGGGGGCACACTGAAGCTTTCTTT. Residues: CASSLRTGGHTEAFF.

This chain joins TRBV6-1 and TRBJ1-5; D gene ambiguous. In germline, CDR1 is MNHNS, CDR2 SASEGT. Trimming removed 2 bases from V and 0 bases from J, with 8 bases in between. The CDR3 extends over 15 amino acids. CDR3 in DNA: TGTGCCAGCAGTGAAAGAGATTATAGCAATCAGCCCCAGCATTTT. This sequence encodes CASSERDYSNQPQHF.

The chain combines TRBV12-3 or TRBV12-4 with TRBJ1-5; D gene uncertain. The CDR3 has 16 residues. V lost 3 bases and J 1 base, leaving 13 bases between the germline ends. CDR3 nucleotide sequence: TGTGCCAGCAGTTTGCACCCCCGGGAGAGCAATCAGCCCCAGCATTTT. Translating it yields CASSLHPRESNQPQHF.

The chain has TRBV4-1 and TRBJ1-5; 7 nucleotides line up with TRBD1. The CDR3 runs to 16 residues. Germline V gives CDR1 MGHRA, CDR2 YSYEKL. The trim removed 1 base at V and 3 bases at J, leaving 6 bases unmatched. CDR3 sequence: CASSQGVRGPNQPQHF. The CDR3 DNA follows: TGCGCCAGCAGCCAAGGGGTGAGGGGGCCCAATCAGCCCCAGCATTTT.

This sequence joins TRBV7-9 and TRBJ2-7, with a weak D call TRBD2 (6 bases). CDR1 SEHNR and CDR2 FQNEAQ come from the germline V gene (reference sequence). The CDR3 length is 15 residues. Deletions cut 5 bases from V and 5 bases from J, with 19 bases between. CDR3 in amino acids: CASSDPRRGEDEQYF. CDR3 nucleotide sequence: TGTGCCAGCAGCGACCCGAGGAGGGGAGAAGACGAGCAGTACTTC.

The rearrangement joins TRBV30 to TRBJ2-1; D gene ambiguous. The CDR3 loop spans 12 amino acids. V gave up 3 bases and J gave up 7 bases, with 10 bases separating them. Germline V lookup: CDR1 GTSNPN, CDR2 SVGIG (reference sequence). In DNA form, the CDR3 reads TGTGCCTGGAGCTCCCCGGCAAATGAGCAGTTCTTC. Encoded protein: CAWSSPANEQFF.

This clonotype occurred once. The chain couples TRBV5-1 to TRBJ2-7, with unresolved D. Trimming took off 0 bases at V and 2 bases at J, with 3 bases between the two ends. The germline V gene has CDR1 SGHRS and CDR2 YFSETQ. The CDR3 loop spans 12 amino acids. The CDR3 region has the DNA TGCGCCAGCAGCTTGGCCCCCTACGAGCAGTACTTC. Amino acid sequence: CASSLAPYEQYF.

CDR3 residues: CASSGQGHTGELFF. As DNA, the CDR3 is TGTGCCAGCTCAGGGCAGGGCCACACCGGGGAGCTGTTTTTT. This chain joins TRBV18 and TRBJ2-2; D possibly corresponds to TRBD1 (5 bases). The CDR3 loop spans 14 amino acids. Trimming left V 5 bases short and J 3 bases short, with 10 bases between. The germline CDR1 and CDR2 sequences are KGHSH and LQKENI.

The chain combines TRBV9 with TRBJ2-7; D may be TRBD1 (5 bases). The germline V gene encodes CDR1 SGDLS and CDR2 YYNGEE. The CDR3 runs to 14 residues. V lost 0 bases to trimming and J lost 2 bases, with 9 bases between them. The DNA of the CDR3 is TGTGCCAGCAGCGTAGGCGTAGGGGCCTACGAGCAGTACTTC. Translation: CASSVGVGAYEQYF. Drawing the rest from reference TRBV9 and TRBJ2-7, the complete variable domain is DSGVTQTPKHLITATGQRVTLRCSPRSGDLSVYWYQQSLDQGLQFLIQYYNGEERAKGNILERFSAQQFPDLHSELNLSSLELGDSALYFCASSVGVGAYEQYFGPGTRLTVT.

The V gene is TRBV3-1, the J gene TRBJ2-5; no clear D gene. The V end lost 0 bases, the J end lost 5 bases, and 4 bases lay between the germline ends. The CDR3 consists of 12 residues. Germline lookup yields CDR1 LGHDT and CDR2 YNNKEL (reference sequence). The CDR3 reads CASSQESETQYF. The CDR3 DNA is TGTGCCAGCAGCCAAGAATCCGAGACCCAGTACTTC.

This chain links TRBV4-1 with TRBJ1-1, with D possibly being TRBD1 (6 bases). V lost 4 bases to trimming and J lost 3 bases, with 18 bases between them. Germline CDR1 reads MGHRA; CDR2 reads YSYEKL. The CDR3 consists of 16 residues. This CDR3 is CASSPYGGAVDTEAFF. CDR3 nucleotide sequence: TGCGCCAGCAGCCCTTATGGGGGGGCTGTGGACACTGAAGCTTTCTTT.

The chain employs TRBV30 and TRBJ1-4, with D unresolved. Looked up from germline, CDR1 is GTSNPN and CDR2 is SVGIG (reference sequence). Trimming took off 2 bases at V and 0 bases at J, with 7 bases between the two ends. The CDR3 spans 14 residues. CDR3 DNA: TGTGCCTGGAGTCAAGATTCAACTAATGAAAAACTGTTTTTT. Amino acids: CAWSQDSTNEKLFF.

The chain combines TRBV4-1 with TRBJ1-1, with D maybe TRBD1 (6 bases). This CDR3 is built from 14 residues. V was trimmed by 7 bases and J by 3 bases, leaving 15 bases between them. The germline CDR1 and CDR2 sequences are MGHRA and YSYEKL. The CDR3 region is CASNIQGLDTEAFF. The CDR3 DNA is TGCGCCAGCAACATCCAGGGGTTGGACACTGAAGCTTTCTTT.

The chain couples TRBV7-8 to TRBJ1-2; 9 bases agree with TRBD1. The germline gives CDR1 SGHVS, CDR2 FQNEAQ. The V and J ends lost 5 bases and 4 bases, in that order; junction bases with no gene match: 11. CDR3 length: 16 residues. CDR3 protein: CASSIERGQGRYGYTF. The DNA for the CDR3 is TGTGCCAGCAGCATCGAGAGGGGACAGGGCCGCTATGGCTACACCTTC.